This T cell receptor (beta chain) comes out of a study of T cells in Graves' hyperthyroidism and ophthalmopathy. Study-level points and caveats: It was a median approximately 6.9 months before onset that the model predicted ophthalmopathy. A model built on 13 V-J features separated ophthalmopathy from stable hyperthyroidism.

Graves' hyperthyroidism was deemed stable given no ophthalmopathy progression within 18 months. Diagnoses were established using clinical symptoms, serum thyroxine and TRAb, thyroid ultrasound and orbital computed tomography. This clonotype was recorded a few times. Its target is unknown. Regions amplified from RNA transcripts were the TCR beta CDR3 regions. The HTBI set primed first-round TCR CDR3 RT-PCR. TCRdb re-called the multiplex PCR reads with MiXCR, one entry per CDR3 protein. In the table there are a few hundred thousand distinct CDR3 sequences, approximately 14% of which are singletons. Sequencing input: blood. This TCR was recovered from a woman aged 25-40 years with Graves' hyperthyroidism.

CDR3: CASSRWDQPGTF. The CDR3, as DNA: TGCGCCAGCAGCAGATGGGACCAGCCCGGCACCTTC. The chain combines TRBV5-1 with TRBJ1-2; perhaps TRBD1 as D (5 bases). The CDR3 covers 12 residues. The V gene's germline CDR1 is SGHRS and CDR2 YFSETQ. V was shortened by 4 bases and J by 13 bases, with 17 bases between the two germline ends.